The 19 T cell receptor beta chains below all came from one sample that was sequenced in a study of blood T cell repertoires in COVID-19. Profiling relied on immunoSEQ multiplex PCR, and the TCRdb table lists in-frame clones only, not all of them. The sample lists 150,000 to 200,000 clones, 76% occurring once. The sample comprised PBMCs or T cells enriched from blood (not recorded which). Receptors were obtained from a woman between 50 and 59 years old with acute COVID-19.

The chain has TRBV4-3 and TRBJ1-4; D remains ambiguous. Between the trimmed V and J ends, which lost 4 bases and 8 bases, there was a span of 14 bases. There are 14 residues in the CDR3. CDR1 and CDR2 (germline): LGHNA, YSLEER. The CDR3 protein is CASSPGEGREKLFF. In DNA form, the CDR3 reads TGCGCCAGCAGCCCTGGTGAGGGTAGGGAAAAACTGTTTTTT.

V gene TRBV11-2 combines with J gene TRBJ1-1, with TRBD1 identical over 7 bases. V gave up 4 bases and J gave up 5 bases; unmatched junction bases: 4. The CDR3 is 13 residues long. Germline V gene sequence: CDR1 SGHAT, CDR2 FQNNGV. CDR3 region: CASSSLTGTEAFF. The CDR3 coding sequence is TGTGCCAGCAGCTCCTTGACAGGGACTGAAGCTTTCTTT.

This clone was seen a few times. The rearrangement uses TRBV6-4 and TRBJ1-2, with 9 nucleotides matching TRBD1. The CDR3 contains 18 residues. Trimming took 3 bases from V and 3 from J; bases not matched to a gene: 14. Germline V CDR1 and CDR2: MRHNA, SNTAGT. The CDR3 DNA sequence: TGTGCCAGCAGTGAAGACCCGGGACAGGGTAGCGGAGACTATGGCTACACCTTC. It specifies CASSEDPGQGSGDYGYTF.

The chain uses TRBV6-6 and TRBJ2-1; 11 bases map to TRBD2. From germline, CDR1 is MNHNY and CDR2 SVGAGI (reference sequence). The junction had 7 bases not matched to a gene; V was cut back by 7 bases and J by 5 bases. The CDR3 has 15 amino acids. CDR3 nucleotide sequence: TGTGCCAGCACAGCGGGACTAGCGGCTAACAATGAGCAGTTCTTC. Translation: CASTAGLAANNEQFF.

The chain employs TRBV5-5 and TRBJ2-7; D possibly corresponds to TRBD2 (6 bases). The germline V gene has CDR1 SGHKS and CDR2 YYEKEE (reference sequence). Deletions cut 3 bases from V and 2 bases from J, with 9 bases between. CDR3 size: 13 residues. CDR3 bases: TGTGCCAGCAGCTGGGGACTCACCTACGAGCAGTACGTC. Its protein product is CASSWGLTYEQYV.

This sequence joins TRBV30 and TRBJ1-2; 9 positions match TRBD1. Germline loops: CDR1 GTSNPN, CDR2 SVGIG (reference sequence). The CDR3 runs 16 residues. After removal of 3 bases from V and 5 bases from J, the junction contained 13 bases not matched to a gene. The chain's CDR3 is CAWRLQGAGSQYGYTF. CDR3 in DNA: TGTGCCTGGAGACTACAGGGGGCCGGGAGTCAGTATGGCTACACCTTC.

The chain recombines TRBV7-8 with TRBJ2-2; a possible D gene is TRBD1 (8 bases). The CDR3 totals 15 residues. V lost 11 bases and J lost 2, with 18 bases in between. Germline V gene lookup returns CDR1 SGHVS and CDR2 FQNEAQ. The CDR3 reads CARAGGGGNTGELFF. In nucleotides, the CDR3 is TGTGCCCGCGCAGGGGGCGGGGGCAACACCGGGGAGCTGTTTTTT.

The gene calls are TRBV6-5 and TRBJ1-2, with TRBD1 matching over 10 bases. Losses at the gene ends were 5 bases for V and 8 bases for J; bases not matched to a gene: 8. The germline V gene has CDR1 MNHEY and CDR2 SVGAGI. The CDR3 covers 14 residues. The CDR3, as DNA: TGTGCCAGCAGTCCCCGACAGGGGGCAGAAGGCTACACCTTC. Translation: CASSPRQGAEGYTF.

The chain links TRBV6-5 to TRBJ2-7, with 12 bases matching TRBD2. Germline V gives CDR1 MNHEY, CDR2 SVGAGI. The junction had 5 bases not matched to a gene; V was cut back by 6 bases and J by 2 bases. The CDR3 has 15 residues. The CDR3 reads CASSSLAGGTYEQYV. CDR3 bases: TGTGCCAGCAGCTCCCTAGCGGGGGGGACCTACGAGCAGTACGTC.

The genes are TRBV3-1 (or the pseudogene TRBV3-2) and TRBJ1-5; unclear D gene. Trimming took 2 bases from V and 2 from J, leaving 4 bases between them. The CDR3 extends over 13 amino acids. In germline, CDR1 is LGHDT, CDR2 YNNKEL (reference sequence). CDR3 region: CASSQQGNQPQHF. As DNA, the CDR3 is TGTGCCAGCAGCCAACAGGGCAATCAGCCCCAGCATTTT.

The rearrangement joins TRBV9 to TRBJ2-5; D uncertain. Germline V gene lookup returns CDR1 SGDLS and CDR2 YYNGEE. The ends were cut back, 3 bases at V and 3 bases at J, with 6 bases in the middle. The CDR3 consists of 12 residues. CDR3 bases: TGTGCCAGCAGCGCCTATAAAGAGACCCAGTACTTC. Its protein product is CASSAYKETQYF.

J is TRBJ1-1 and V is TRBV10-3; D is undetermined. This CDR3 spans 15 amino acids. CDR1 and CDR2 (germline): ENHRY, SYGVKD. V lost 3 bases, J lost 2 bases, and 13 bases lay in between. Here the CDR3 reads CAISDPGGVNTEAFF. The CDR3 DNA follows: TGTGCCATCAGTGACCCGGGCGGGGTAAACACTGAAGCTTTCTTT.

A single count supports this clone. The chain carries TRBV3-1 (or the pseudogene TRBV3-2) and TRBJ1-2; 7 bases align to TRBD1. Germline V lookup: CDR1 LGHDT, CDR2 YNNKEL (reference sequence). There are 14 residues in the CDR3. Trimming at V came to 5 bases and at J to 3 bases, leaving 6 bases not matched to a gene. CDR3 in DNA: TGTGCCAGCAGCTTCCAACAGGGGCACTATGGCTACACCTTC. It translates to CASSFQQGHYGYTF.

V is TRBV11-2 and J is TRBJ2-1; 11 nucleotides line up with TRBD2. CDR1 is SGHAT and CDR2 is FQNNGV in the germline V gene. V trimming: 5 bases; J trimming: 5 bases; junction bases outside the gene matches: 5. The CDR3 extends over 15 amino acids. CDR3 DNA: TGTGCCAGCAGCGCTAGACTAGCGGGGAACAATGAGCAGTTCTTC. Its protein is CASSARLAGNNEQFF.

This clone appeared a single time. The chain joins TRBV9 to TRBJ2-1, with a weak D call TRBD2 (5 bases). Deletions cut 0 bases from V and 3 bases from J, with 10 bases between. This CDR3 has 15 residues. Looked up from germline, CDR1 is SGDLS and CDR2 is YYNGEE. The CDR3 nucleotides read TGTGCCAGCAGCGTAGACGGGGAAAACTACAATGAGCAGTTCTTC. Its protein is CASSVDGENYNEQFF.

The chain employs TRBV16 and TRBJ2-7; D not certain. CDR1 is KGHSY, CDR2 FQNENV, per germline. Trimming shortened V by 0 bases and J by 6 bases, and 6 bases separated the two germline ends. CDR3 length equals 12 residues. DNA of the CDR3: TGTGCCAGCAGCCAATCTGCGAGCGAGCAGTACGTC. Residues: CASSQSASEQYV.

The V call is TRBV18, the J call TRBJ1-2; TRBD1 is a possible D gene (5 bases). The CDR3 contains 12 residues. V lost 0 bases to trimming and J lost 8 bases, with 7 bases between them. CDR1 and CDR2 from the germline V gene are KGHSH and LQKENI. The CDR3 loop reads CASSPPQGGYTF. CDR3 sequence (DNA): TGTGCCAGCTCACCACCGCAGGGAGGCTACACCTTC.

This chain connects TRBV18 to TRBJ1-1, with D tentatively TRBD1 (5 bases). The germline V and J ends were trimmed by 1 base and 1 base, with 10 bases remaining between them. Germline CDR1 KGHSH, CDR2 LQKENI. CDR3 length: 15 residues. CDR3 residues: CASSPLSGQNTEAFF. As DNA, the CDR3 is TGTGCCAGCTCACCACTTTCCGGACAGAACACTGAAGCTTTCTTT.

The chain combines TRBV19 with TRBJ1-2, with 9 bases fitting TRBD1. CDR1 and CDR2 from the germline V gene are LNHDA and SQIVND (reference sequence). The CDR3 is made up of 15 amino acids. The junction had 12 bases not matched to a gene; V was cut back by 6 bases and J by 7 bases. The CDR3 region is CASRSGPGTGIGYTF. The CDR3, as DNA: TGTGCCAGTAGATCGGGTCCGGGGACAGGGATTGGCTACACCTTC.